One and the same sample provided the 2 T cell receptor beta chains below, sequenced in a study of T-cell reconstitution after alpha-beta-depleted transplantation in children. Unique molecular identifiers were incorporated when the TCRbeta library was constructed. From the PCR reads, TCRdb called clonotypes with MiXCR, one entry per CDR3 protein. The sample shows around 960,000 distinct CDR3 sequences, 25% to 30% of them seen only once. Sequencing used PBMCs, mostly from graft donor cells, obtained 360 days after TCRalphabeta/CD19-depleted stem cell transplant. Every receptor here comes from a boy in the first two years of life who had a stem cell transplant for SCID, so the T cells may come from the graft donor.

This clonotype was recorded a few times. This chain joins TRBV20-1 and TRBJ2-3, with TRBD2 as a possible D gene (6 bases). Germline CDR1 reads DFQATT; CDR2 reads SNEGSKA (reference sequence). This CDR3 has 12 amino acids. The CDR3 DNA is TGCAGCTCCCCGGTAGCGGATGATACGCAGTATTTT. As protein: CSSPVADDTQYF.

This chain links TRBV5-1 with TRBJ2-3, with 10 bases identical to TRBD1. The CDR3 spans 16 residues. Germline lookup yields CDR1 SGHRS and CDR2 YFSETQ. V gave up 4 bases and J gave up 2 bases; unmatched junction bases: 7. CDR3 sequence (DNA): TGCGCCAGCAGCCCAGGGGACAGGGGACCCACAGATACGCAGTATTTT. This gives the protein CASSPGDRGPTDTQYF.